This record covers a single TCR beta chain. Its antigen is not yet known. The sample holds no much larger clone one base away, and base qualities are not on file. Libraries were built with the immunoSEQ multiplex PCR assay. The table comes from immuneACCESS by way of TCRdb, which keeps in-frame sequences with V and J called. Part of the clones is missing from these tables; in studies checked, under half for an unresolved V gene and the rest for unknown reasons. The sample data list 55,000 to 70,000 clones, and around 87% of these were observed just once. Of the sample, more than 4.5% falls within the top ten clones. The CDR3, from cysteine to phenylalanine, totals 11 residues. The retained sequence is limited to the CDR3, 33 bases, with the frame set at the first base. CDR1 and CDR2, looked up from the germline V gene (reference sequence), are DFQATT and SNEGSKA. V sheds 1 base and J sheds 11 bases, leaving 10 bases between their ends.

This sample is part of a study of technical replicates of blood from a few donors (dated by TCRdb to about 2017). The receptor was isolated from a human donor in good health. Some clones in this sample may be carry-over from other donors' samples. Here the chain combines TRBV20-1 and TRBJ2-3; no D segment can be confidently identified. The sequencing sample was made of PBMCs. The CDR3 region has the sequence CSARVSERQYF. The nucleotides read TGCAGTGCTAGAGTGTCCGAGCGGCAGTATTTT.